These 19 T cell receptor beta chains were all obtained from the same sample, sequenced in a study of primary melanoma T cells and metastatic recurrence. Clones were read by immunoSEQ multiplex PCR, and TCRdb kept only the in-frame ones, dropping some. Recorded for this sample: approximately 61 clones. The sequencing sample was made of melanoma tumor tissue. All receptors derive from a human donor with melanoma.

This chain links TRBV19 with TRBJ2-3, with a possible D match to TRBD2 (6 bases). Trimming shortened V by 7 bases and J by 2 bases, and 13 bases separated the two germline ends. The CDR3 has 14 residues. Germline values: CDR1 LNHDA, CDR2 SQIVND (reference sequence). The CDR3 sequence: CASNPGVSTDTQYF. The CDR3 coding sequence is TGTGCCAGTAATCCGGGGGTATCCACAGATACGCAGTATTTT.

This chain uses TRBV12-2 with TRBJ1-1. TRBV12-2 has pseudogene status. This CDR3 is built from 14 residues. The CDR3 is CATKADGMNTEAFF. The DNA for the CDR3 is TGTGCCACCAAGGCGGACGGAATGAACACTGAAGCTTTCTTT.

The CDR3 reads CASSLLTGVPGELFF. The CDR3 DNA follows: TGTGCCAGCAGCTTATTAACAGGGGTTCCCGGGGAGCTGTTTTTT. The rearrangement uses TRBV11-3 and TRBJ2-2; TRBD1 matches 7 bases. Losses at the gene ends were 2 bases for V and 6 bases for J; bases not matched to a gene: 6. CDR3 length equals 15 residues. The germline gives CDR1 SGHNT, CDR2 YENEEA.

The chain carries TRBV16 and TRBJ1-2, with no clear D. The CDR3 extends over 17 amino acids. The V end lost 5 bases, the J end lost 4 bases, and 23 bases lay between the germline ends. Germline V lookup: CDR1 KGHSY, CDR2 FQNENV. CDR3: CASSCVTLVRKTYGYTF. The DNA for the CDR3 is TGTGCCAGCAGCTGTGTTACGCTCGTTAGAAAGACCTATGGCTACACCTTC.

This clone was counted a single time. The chain links TRBV19 to TRBJ1-1; D gene uncertain. Germline loops: CDR1 LNHDA, CDR2 SQIVND (reference sequence). This CDR3 has 14 amino acids. The ends were cut back, 7 bases at V and 1 base at J, with 13 bases in the middle. The CDR3 DNA follows: TGTGCCAGTATAAAGAGTTGGTGGAACACTGAAGCTTTCTTT. As protein: CASIKSWWNTEAFF.

This clone has just one count. This chain joins TRBV19 and TRBJ2-7; 7 bases are a match to TRBD1. The V and J ends lost 4 bases and 6 bases, in that order; junction bases with no gene match: 12. CDR1 is LNHDA, CDR2 SQIVND, per germline (reference sequence). The CDR3 has 15 residues. CDR3 region: CASSRSGTASGEQYF. DNA of the CDR3: TGTGCCAGTAGTAGATCCGGGACAGCCTCCGGCGAGCAGTACTTC.

The chain has TRBV11-3 and TRBJ2-3; 9 nucleotides line up with TRBD1. CDR1 is SGHNT and CDR2 is YENEEA in the germline V gene. This CDR3 contains 15 residues. V trimming: 4 bases; J trimming: 6 bases; junction bases outside the gene matches: 8. The DNA for the CDR3 is TGTGCCAGCAGCTCGGACAGGGGCTTAAGGGATACGCAGTATTTT. It translates to CASSSDRGLRDTQYF.

In nucleotides, the CDR3 is TGTGCCAGCAGCTTAAGGGGTAGCACAGATACGCAGTATTTT. Its translation is CASSLRGSTDTQYF. The chain uses TRBV11-3 and TRBJ2-3; tentative D call: TRBD1 (5 bases). Per the germline V gene, CDR1 is SGHNT and CDR2 is YENEEA. Trimming took off 2 bases at V and 0 bases at J, with 6 bases between the two ends. The CDR3 is 14 amino acids.

The chain has TRBV6-1 and TRBJ1-1, with no clear D. The CDR3 is 12 amino acids. Trimming cost V 0 bases and J 8 bases, with 7 bases left between them. Germline CDR1 and CDR2: MNHNS and SASEGT. The CDR3 nucleotides read TGTGCCAGCAGTGAAGCGCTCGGGGAAGCTTTCTTT. This gives the protein CASSEALGEAFF.

This chain uses TRBV18 with TRBJ1-1; D gene ambiguous. The CDR3 spans 14 residues. Germline V gives CDR1 KGHSH, CDR2 LQKENI. Trimming removed 3 bases from V and 1 base from J, with 9 bases in between. The CDR3 here is CASSPQDGNTEAFF. The CDR3 nucleotides are TGTGCCAGCTCACCTCAGGACGGGAACACTGAAGCTTTCTTT.

V usage is TRBV12-5 and J usage is TRBJ2-7; 12 nucleotides line up with TRBD1. Germline V gene sequence: CDR1 LGHNT, CDR2 FRNRAP. The CDR3 consists of 16 residues. The CDR3 sequence is CASGSGTGGAGYEQYF. Here the CDR3 DNA reads TGTGCCAGCGGCTCCGGGACAGGGGGCGCCGGATACGAGCAGTACTTC.

This clone was counted only a few times. The J gene is TRBJ2-3, the V gene TRBV11-3; 8 bases match TRBD1. CDR1 and CDR2 (germline): SGHNT, YENEEA. Trimming took 5 bases from V and 5 from J; bases not matched to a gene: 12. The CDR3 consists of 16 residues. The CDR3 is CASSNYRGEAGDTQYF. The CDR3 DNA follows: TGTGCCAGCAGCAACTACAGGGGGGAAGCTGGAGATACGCAGTATTTT.

The rearrangement links TRBV18 to TRBJ1-2; no firm D call. Germline V lookup: CDR1 KGHSH, CDR2 LQKENI. V shed 2 bases and J shed 3 bases, with 10 bases lying between them. The CDR3 has 14 residues. CDR3 in amino acids: CASSPRTQDYGYTF. CDR3 bases: TGTGCCAGCTCACCAAGGACTCAGGACTATGGCTACACCTTC.

This chain links TRBV6-8 with TRBJ1-5, with 7 positions matching TRBD1. Per germline, CDR1 MNHGY and CDR2 SAAAGT. Trimming removed 2 bases from V and 2 bases from J; junction bases left unmatched: 6. The CDR3 is made up of 16 amino acids. CDR3 in amino acids: CASSYAGQSRNQPQHF. In nucleotides, the CDR3 is TGTGCCAGCAGTTACGCGGGACAGAGTCGCAATCAGCCCCAGCATTTT.

In nucleotides, the CDR3 is TGTGCTAGTGGTTTCGGAGAGAACACCGGGGAGCTGTTTTTT. Its protein product is CASGFGENTGELFF. The V gene is TRBV12-5, the J gene TRBJ2-2; no firm D call. V was trimmed by 3 bases and J by 1 base, leaving 6 bases between them. Germline V gene data show CDR1 as LGHNT and CDR2 as FRNRAP. This CDR3 contains 14 residues.

In its sample, this clone was seen a few times. The chain carries TRBV11-3 and TRBJ1-1; D is unresolved. CDR3 length: 14 residues. Per the germline V gene, CDR1 is SGHNT and CDR2 is YENEEA. V was shortened by 3 bases and J by 0 bases, with 8 bases between the two germline ends. CDR3 in amino acids: CASSFSTVNTEAFF. Written as DNA, the CDR3 is TGTGCCAGCAGCTTCAGCACGGTGAACACTGAAGCTTTCTTT.

V and J are TRBV30 and TRBJ2-3; 10 bases fit TRBD1. Germline loops: CDR1 GTSNPN, CDR2 SVGIG (reference sequence). V dropped 2 bases and J dropped 8; count of bases not matched to a gene: 16. CDR3 size: 17 residues. CDR3 sequence: CAWSLTSPGQGSATQYF. The CDR3 DNA reads as TGTGCCTGGAGTCTTACCAGCCCGGGACAGGGGTCCGCTACGCAGTATTTT. Based on the CDR3 plus reference TRBV30 and TRBJ2-3, the full variable domain is SQTIHQWPATLVQPVGSPLSLECTVEGTSNPNLYWYRQAAGRGLQLLFYSVGIGQISSEVPQNLSASRPQDRQFILSSKKLLLSDSGFYLCAWSLTSPGQGSATQYFGPGTRLTVL.

This chain connects TRBV23-1 to TRBJ2-6; no clear D. TRBV23-1 has ORF status, its function being uncertain. This CDR3 contains 17 residues. Trimming pared 4 bases from V and 5 bases from J, leaving 18 bases between. The CDR3 is CASSPHPQQSRANVLTF. The CDR3 bases are TGCGCCAGCAGTCCACACCCGCAACAAAGTCGGGCCAACGTCCTGACTTTC.

The chain links TRBV6-8 to TRBJ1-2; 12 bases match TRBD1. The V gene end was trimmed by 5 bases and the J gene end by 2 bases; junction bases not matched to a gene: 6. This CDR3 has 16 residues. From germline, CDR1 is MNHGY and CDR2 SAAAGT. The CDR3: CASSGAGTGGNYGYTF. The CDR3 DNA is TGTGCCAGCAGTGGGGCCGGGACAGGGGGCAACTATGGCTACACCTTC.